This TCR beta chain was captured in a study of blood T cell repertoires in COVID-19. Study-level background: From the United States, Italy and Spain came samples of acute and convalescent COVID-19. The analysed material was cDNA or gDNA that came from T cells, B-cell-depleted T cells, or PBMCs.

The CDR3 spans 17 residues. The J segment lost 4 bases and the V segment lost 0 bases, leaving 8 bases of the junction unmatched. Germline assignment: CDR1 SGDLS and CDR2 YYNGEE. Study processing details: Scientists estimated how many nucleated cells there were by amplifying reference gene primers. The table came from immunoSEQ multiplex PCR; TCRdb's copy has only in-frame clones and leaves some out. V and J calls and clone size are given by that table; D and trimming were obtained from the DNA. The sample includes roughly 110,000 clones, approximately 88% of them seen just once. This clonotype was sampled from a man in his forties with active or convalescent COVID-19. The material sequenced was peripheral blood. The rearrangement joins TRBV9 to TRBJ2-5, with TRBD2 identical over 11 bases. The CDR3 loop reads CASSVGVAGGMVETQYF. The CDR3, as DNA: TGTGCCAGCAGCGTAGGGGTAGCGGGAGGGATGGTAGAGACCCAGTACTTC.